This TCR beta chain comes out of a study of glioma-infiltrating T cells after dendritic cell vaccination (dated by TCRdb to 2016 to 2018). With respect to the entire study: The cohort included around 15 glioblastoma patients drawn from Phase I and II dendritic cell vaccination trials, of whom 9 were newly diagnosed and 6 had recurrent disease. Autologous tumor lysate-pulsed dendritic cell vaccination was administered to the patients between the early 2000s and the early 2010s. The vaccine consisted of monocyte-derived dendritic cells cultured less than 9 days with IL-4 and GM-CSF, then pulsed overnight with autologous tumor lysate. Each patient got three intradermal injections of the dendritic cell vaccine, spaced at biweekly intervals, in the arm below the axilla. In glioblastoma patients vaccinated with dendritic cells, deep sequencing of TCR beta CDR3 regions served to measure tumor-infiltrating lymphocyte content and to compare repertoires between tumor and blood. Survival after dendritic cell vaccination was correlated with TCR sequencing metrics, including TIL content and tumor-blood repertoire overlap. Study-wide findings and limitations: Longer time to progression and overall survival after dendritic cell vaccination were predicted by higher estimated pretreatment TIL content. No direct relationship between TCR clonality and survival was found, suggesting a diverse polyclonal response may matter. The response model built on TCR overlap across three groups was characterized as speculative, with prospective validation still needed. The cohort was small and heterogeneous, with few patients having full blood and tumor sets and even fewer initial-recurrent tumor pairs.

Patients were selected for having adequate residual fresh-frozen tumor tissue and more than two years of available survival data. An isocitrate dehydrogenase mutation was not carried by any of the glioblastoma patients, although molecular status was otherwise variable. PBMC collection took place before vaccination, two weeks after the third vaccination, and at tumor progression if progression occurred. Genomic DNA was extracted with the Qiagen DNeasy Blood extraction Kit. Measured from the cysteine to the phenylalanine, the CDR3 is 15 residues long. The CDR3 DNA has 45 bases and is translated from base 1. V and J are trimmed by 4 bases and 7 bases, and the gene matches miss 7 bases of the junction. The germline V gene (reference sequence) gives CDR1 as MNHNY and CDR2 as SVGAGI. TCRB CDR3 regions were amplified from roughly 1.8 ug genomic DNA, or all available DNA if less, using the immunoSEQ assay. For multiplex PCR, 60 forward primers for TCR V beta segments and 13 reverse primers for J beta segments were used. To estimate the number of reads per starting template, synthetic control templates were added to each sample at limiting dilution. Sequencing produced 87 bp reads on the Illumina HiSeq System. Concerning the study's data processing: To remove PCR and sequencing errors, closely related sequences were merged with a nearest neighbor algorithm. TCR overlap was measured as the percentage of unique tumor TCR beta sequences that were also present in the peripheral blood of the same patient. Entries here come from immuneACCESS through TCRdb and include only in-frame sequences with V and J called. Some clones fail to appear in such tables; in the studies checked, an unresolved V gene covers under half of the shortfall, and the cause of the remainder is unknown. The V and J calls and the clone size are those of that table, but D and trimming were determined from the DNA. A total of 45,000 to 50,000 clones appear in this sample, approximately 85% of them only once. The top ten clones comprise 10% to 12% of the sample.

This clone has only a few counts. The antigen it binds to is not known. No qualities accompany the bases; no much larger clone lies one base away. The material sequenced was blood, taken before dendritic cell vaccination. Recombination joined TRBV6-6 with TRBJ2-1, with 10 bases matching TRBD2. This TCR was recovered from a human donor with glioblastoma. The CDR3: CASSFPGLASNEQFF. In nucleotides, the sequence is TGTGCCAGCAGTTTTCCGGGACTAGCGTCGAATGAGCAGTTCTTC.